Listed below are T cell receptor beta chains from one sample, sequenced in a study of CXCR4 blockade with PD-1 therapy in pancreatic cancer. The repertoire was sequenced with immunoSEQ multiplex PCR; TCRdb's copy has only in-frame clones and lacks some. The top ten hold about 19% of the sample, which has about 2,600 clones, roughly 41% seen once. The sample comprised tumor tissue. These receptors were taken from a human donor with pancreatic ductal adenocarcinoma. The CDR3 runs from the conserved cysteine through the conserved F or W. Fields, in order: J gene, D gene, clone size, V gene, CDR3 protein, CDR3 DNA. The D gene is left open where the match is weak. Rows may omit the clone size; those that give it use once, few, many or a size class.

j_call: TRBJ2-7; d_call: NA; clone_size: NA; v_call: TRBV18; cdr3_aa: CASSPPQGGYEQYF; cdr3_nt: TGTGCCAGCTCACCACCTCAGGGTGGCTACGAGCAGTACTTC
j_call: TRBJ2-1; d_call: TRBD2; clone_size: NA; v_call: TRBV5-1; cdr3_aa: CASSLVAGGPEEQFF; cdr3_nt: TGCGCCAGCAGCTTAGTAGCGGGAGGGCCGGAAGAGCAGTTCTTC
j_call: TRBJ2-1; d_call: TRBD2; clone_size: NA; v_call: TRBV15; cdr3_aa: CATSRLRTSQGNEQFF; cdr3_nt: TGTGCCACCAGCAGATTACGGACTAGTCAGGGCAATGAGCAGTTCTTC
j_call: TRBJ2-3; d_call: TRBD2; clone_size: NA; v_call: TRBV19; cdr3_aa: CASSIGGGFTDTQYF; cdr3_nt: TGTGCCAGTAGTATAGGGGGAGGGTTCACAGATACGCAGTATTTT
j_call: TRBJ1-2; d_call: NA; clone_size: NA; v_call: TRBV9; cdr3_aa: CASSVEFNYGYTF; cdr3_nt: TGTGCCAGCAGCGTAGAATTTAACTATGGCTACACCTTC
j_call: TRBJ1-3; d_call: NA; clone_size: few; v_call: TRBV11-3; cdr3_aa: CASSFLATGIRNSGNTIYF; cdr3_nt: TGTGCCAGCAGCTTCTTAGCGACGGGAATACGCAACTCTGGAAACACCATATATTTT
j_call: TRBJ2-7; d_call: NA; clone_size: medium-sized; v_call: TRBV9; cdr3_aa: CASSVGSKRTPYEQYF; cdr3_nt: TGTGCCAGCAGCGTAGGTAGCAAGCGGACCCCCTACGAGCAGTACTTC
j_call: TRBJ1-3; d_call: NA; clone_size: few; v_call: TRBV19; cdr3_aa: CASSAVPSLSGNTIYF; cdr3_nt: TGTGCCAGTAGCGCCGTGCCTAGCCTCTCTGGAAACACCATATATTTT
j_call: TRBJ2-7; d_call: TRBD1; clone_size: NA; v_call: TRBV4-1; cdr3_aa: CASSRGQGRYEQYF; cdr3_nt: TGCGCCAGCAGCAGGGGACAGGGGAGGTACGAGCAGTACTTC
j_call: TRBJ2-7; d_call: TRBD1; clone_size: few; v_call: TRBV6-8; cdr3_aa: CASTSAQGAYEQYF; cdr3_nt: TGTGCCAGCACTTCCGCCCAGGGGGCTTACGAGCAGTACTTC
j_call: TRBJ2-5; d_call: NA; clone_size: once; v_call: TRBV28; cdr3_aa: CASLGQQETQYF; cdr3_nt: TGTGCCAGCCTAGGACAGCAAGAGACCCAGTACTTC
j_call: TRBJ2-7; d_call: NA; clone_size: NA; v_call: TRBV29-1; cdr3_aa: CSVIGVSYEQYF; cdr3_nt: TGCAGCGTTATAGGGGTGAGCTACGAGCAGTACTTC
j_call: TRBJ1-1; d_call: TRBD1; clone_size: medium-sized; v_call: TRBV11-3; cdr3_aa: CASSLDRGYTEAFF; cdr3_nt: TGTGCCAGCAGCTTGGACAGGGGATACACTGAAGCTTTCTTT
j_call: TRBJ1-1; d_call: NA; clone_size: NA; v_call: TRBV19; cdr3_aa: CASIRGGALVTEAFF; cdr3_nt: TGTGCCAGTATAAGGGGGGGCGCCTTGGTCACTGAAGCTTTCTTT
j_call: TRBJ1-1; d_call: NA; clone_size: few; v_call: TRBV11-3; cdr3_aa: CASSPWDRNTEAFF; cdr3_nt: TGTGCCAGCAGCCCCTGGGACCGGAACACTGAAGCTTTCTTT
j_call: TRBJ2-3; d_call: TRBD2; clone_size: NA; v_call: TRBV19; cdr3_aa: CASSIGVSGSTNGADTQYF; cdr3_nt: TGTGCCAGTAGTATCGGGGTTAGCGGGAGTACTAATGGGGCAGATACGCAGTATTTT
j_call: TRBJ1-3; d_call: TRBD1; clone_size: few; v_call: TRBV9; cdr3_aa: CASSPGQGRNTIYF; cdr3_nt: TGTGCCAGCAGCCCCGGACAGGGAAGAAACACCATATATTTT
j_call: TRBJ1-1; d_call: NA; clone_size: NA; v_call: TRBV29-1; cdr3_aa: CSVERDIRKGTEAFF; cdr3_nt: TGCAGCGTTGAGCGGGACATCCGGAAAGGGACTGAAGCTTTCTTT
j_call: TRBJ1-1; d_call: TRBD1; clone_size: few; v_call: TRBV25-1; cdr3_aa: CASRSQGQGALAFF; cdr3_nt: TGTGCCAGCCGCTCTCAGGGGCAGGGGGCTTTGGCTTTCTTT
j_call: TRBJ1-1; d_call: NA; clone_size: medium-sized; v_call: TRBV12-2; cdr3_aa: CAHGGGAMNTEAFF; cdr3_nt: TGTGCCCACGGAGGGGGGGCCATGAACACTGAAGCTTTCTTT
j_call: TRBJ2-1; d_call: TRBD2; clone_size: NA; v_call: TRBV19; cdr3_aa: CASSALLAGIYNEQFF; cdr3_nt: TGTGCCAGTAGTGCCTTACTAGCGGGAATCTACAATGAGCAGTTCTTC
j_call: TRBJ1-1; d_call: TRBD1; clone_size: NA; v_call: TRBV29-1; cdr3_aa: CSVQTGGSSEAFF; cdr3_nt: TGCAGCGTTCAGACAGGGGGAAGTAGTGAAGCTTTCTTT
j_call: TRBJ1-6; d_call: NA; clone_size: once; v_call: TRBV23-1; cdr3_aa: CASSHGHKGQYNSPLHF; cdr3_nt: TGCGCCAGCAGTCACGGCCACAAGGGGCAGTATAATTCACCCCTCCACTTT
j_call: TRBJ2-4; d_call: TRBD2; clone_size: few; v_call: TRBV6-8; cdr3_aa: CASSPILAGGKNIQYF; cdr3_nt: TGTGCCAGCAGTCCGATACTAGCGGGGGGCAAAAACATTCAGTACTTC
j_call: TRBJ1-1; d_call: TRBD1; clone_size: few; v_call: TRBV19; cdr3_aa: CASSIIPGQGWNTEAFF; cdr3_nt: TGTGCCAGTAGTATAATCCCGGGACAGGGCTGGAACACTGAAGCTTTCTTT
j_call: TRBJ1-2; d_call: TRBD1; clone_size: NA; v_call: TRBV30; cdr3_aa: CAWRGQGRNYGYTF; cdr3_nt: TGTGCCTGGAGGGGACAGGGAAGGAACTATGGCTACACCTTC
j_call: TRBJ2-7; d_call: NA; clone_size: NA; v_call: TRBV28; cdr3_aa: CASSRARSLFYEQYF; cdr3_nt: TGTGCCAGCAGCCGGGCCCGATCGCTCTTCTACGAGCAGTACTTC
j_call: TRBJ2-7; d_call: NA; clone_size: few; v_call: TRBV6-8; cdr3_aa: CASRLQGGPSYEQYF; cdr3_nt: TGTGCCAGCAGGTTACAGGGGGGGCCTTCCTACGAGCAGTACTTC
j_call: TRBJ1-2; d_call: TRBD1; clone_size: NA; v_call: TRBV12-5; cdr3_aa: CASGPLTGEGYGYTF; cdr3_nt: TGTGCTAGTGGGCCCCTTACAGGGGAGGGCTATGGCTACACCTTC
j_call: TRBJ1-2; d_call: NA; clone_size: few; v_call: TRBV6-8; cdr3_aa: CASSYWIDGYTF; cdr3_nt: TGTGCCAGCAGTTACTGGATCGACGGATACACCTTC
j_call: TRBJ2-5; d_call: NA; clone_size: large; v_call: TRBV30; cdr3_aa: CAWSGGQETQYF; cdr3_nt: TGTGCCTGGAGTGGCGGCCAGGAGACCCAGTACTTC
j_call: TRBJ2-2; d_call: TRBD1; clone_size: medium-sized; v_call: TRBV11-3; cdr3_aa: CASSLVRDRRVSGELFF; cdr3_nt: TGTGCCAGCAGCTTAGTCCGGGACAGAAGGGTGTCCGGGGAGCTGTTTTTT
j_call: TRBJ2-3; d_call: NA; clone_size: NA; v_call: TRBV28; cdr3_aa: CASSFVQGSTDTQYF; cdr3_nt: TGTGCCAGCAGTTTTGTTCAGGGAAGCACAGATACGCAGTATTTT
j_call: TRBJ2-1; d_call: TRBD2; clone_size: NA; v_call: TRBV29-1; cdr3_aa: CSFHSGREVEQFF; cdr3_nt: TGCAGCTTCCATAGCGGGAGGGAGGTTGAGCAGTTCTTC
j_call: TRBJ1-5; d_call: NA; clone_size: NA; v_call: TRBV19; cdr3_aa: CASSIVARGRAYQPQHF; cdr3_nt: TGTGCCAGTAGTATAGTTGCAAGAGGACGGGCCTACCAGCCCCAGCATTTT